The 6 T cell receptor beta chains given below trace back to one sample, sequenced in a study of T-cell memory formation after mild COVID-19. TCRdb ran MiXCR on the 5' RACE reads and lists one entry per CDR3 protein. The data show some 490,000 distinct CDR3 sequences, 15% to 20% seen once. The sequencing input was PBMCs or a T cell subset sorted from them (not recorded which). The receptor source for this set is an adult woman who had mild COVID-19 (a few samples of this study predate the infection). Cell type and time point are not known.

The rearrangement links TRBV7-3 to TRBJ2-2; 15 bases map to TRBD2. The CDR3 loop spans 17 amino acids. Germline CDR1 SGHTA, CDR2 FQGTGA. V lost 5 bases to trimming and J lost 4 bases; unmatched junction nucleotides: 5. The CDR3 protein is CASSPWTSGRATGELFF. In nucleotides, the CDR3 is TGTGCCAGCAGCCCGTGGACTAGCGGGAGGGCCACCGGGGAGCTGTTTTTT. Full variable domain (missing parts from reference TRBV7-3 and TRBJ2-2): GAGVSQTPSNKVTEKGKYVELRCDPISGHTALYWYRQSLGQGPEFLIYFQGTGAADDSGLPNDRFFAVRPEGSVSTLKIQRTERGDSAVYLCASSPWTSGRATGELFFGEGSRLTVL.

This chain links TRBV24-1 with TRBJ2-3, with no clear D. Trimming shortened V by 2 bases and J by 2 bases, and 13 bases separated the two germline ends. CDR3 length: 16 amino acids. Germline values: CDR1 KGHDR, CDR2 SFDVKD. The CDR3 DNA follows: TGTGCCACCAGTGATTCGGCGGTAGTAGTCACAGATACGCAGTATTTT. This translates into CATSDSAVVVTDTQYF.

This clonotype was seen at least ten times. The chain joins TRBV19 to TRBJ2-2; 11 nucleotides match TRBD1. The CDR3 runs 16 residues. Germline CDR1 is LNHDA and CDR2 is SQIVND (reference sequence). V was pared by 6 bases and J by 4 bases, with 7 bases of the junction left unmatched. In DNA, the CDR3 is TGTGCCAGTAGAAGTGCCGGGACAGGGGGCACCGGGGAGCTGTTTTTT. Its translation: CASRSAGTGGTGELFF. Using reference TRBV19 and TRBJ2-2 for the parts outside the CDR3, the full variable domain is DGGITQSPKYLFRKEGQNVTLSCEQNLNHDAMYWYRQDPGQGLRLIYYSQIVNDFQKGDIAEGYSVSREKKESFPLTVTSAQKNPTAFYLCASRSAGTGGTGELFFGEGSRLTVL.

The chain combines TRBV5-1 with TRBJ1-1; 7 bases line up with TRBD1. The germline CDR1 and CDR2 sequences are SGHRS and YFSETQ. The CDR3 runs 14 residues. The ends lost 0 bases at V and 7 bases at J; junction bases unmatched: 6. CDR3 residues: CASSLAEGAVEAFF. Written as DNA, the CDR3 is TGCGCCAGCAGCTTGGCAGAGGGGGCTGTTGAAGCTTTCTTT. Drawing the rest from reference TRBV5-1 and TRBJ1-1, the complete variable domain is KAGVTQTPRYLIKTRGQQVTLSCSPISGHRSVSWYQQTPGQGLQFLFEYFSETQRNKGNFPGRFSGRQFSNSRSEMNVSTLELGDSALYLCASSLAEGAVEAFFGQGTRLTVV.

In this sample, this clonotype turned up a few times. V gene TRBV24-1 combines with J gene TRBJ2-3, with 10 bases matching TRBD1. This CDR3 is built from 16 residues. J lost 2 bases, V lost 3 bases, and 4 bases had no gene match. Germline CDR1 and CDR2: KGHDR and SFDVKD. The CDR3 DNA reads TGTGCCACCAGTGATCCCGGGACAGGGGCCACAGATACGCAGTATTTT. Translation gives CATSDPGTGATDTQYF.

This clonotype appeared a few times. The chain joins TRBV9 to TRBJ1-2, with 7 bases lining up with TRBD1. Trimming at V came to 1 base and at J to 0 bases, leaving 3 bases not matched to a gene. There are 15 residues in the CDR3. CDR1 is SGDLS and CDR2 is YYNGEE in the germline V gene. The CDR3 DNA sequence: TGTGCCAGCAGCGTACCGACAGGGACTAACTATGGCTACACCTTC. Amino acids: CASSVPTGTNYGYTF.